Shown below are 25 T cell receptor beta chains from a single sample sequenced in a study of blood T cell repertoires in COVID-19 (dated by TCRdb to 2018 to 2020). Libraries were constructed by the immunoSEQ multiplex PCR assay. The clones in this table, taken by TCRdb from immuneACCESS, are in-frame only. Not every clone is retained; where verified, under half of the shortfall comes from an unresolved V gene, and the cause of the rest is unknown. The sample table contains about 270,000 clones; only one count was recorded for about 88% of them. The top ten clones comprise roughly 14% of the sample. The sample was peripheral blood. Receptor source: a woman between 65 and 79 years old with COVID-19, enrolled during active disease.

This clone has only one observation. The chain carries TRBV9 and TRBJ1-3, with D unresolved. Between the trimmed V and J ends, which lost 6 bases and 0 bases, there was a span of 10 bases. The CDR3 spans 14 residues. The V gene's germline CDR1 is SGDLS and CDR2 YYNGEE. The CDR3 nucleotides are TGTGCCAGCAATCGTCAGGACTCTGGAAACACCATATATTTT. Protein product: CASNRQDSGNTIYF.

This chain joins TRBV27 and TRBJ1-5; the D gene is possibly TRBD1 (5 bases). Germline CDR1 and CDR2: MNHEY and SMNVEV (reference sequence). V shed 3 bases and J shed 3 bases, with 9 bases lying between them. CDR3 length: 14 residues. CDR3 sequence: CASSFDSLNQPQHF. DNA of the CDR3: TGTGCCAGCAGTTTCGACAGCCTCAATCAGCCCCAGCATTTT.

V and J are TRBV5-1 and TRBJ2-2; the match to TRBD2 covers 7 bases. V shed 2 bases and J 5 bases; nucleotides not matched to a gene: 3. The CDR3 has 14 residues. Germline values: CDR1 SGHRS, CDR2 YFSETQ. The CDR3 DNA reads TGCGCCAGCAGCTTAGCGGGACCAACCGGGGAGCTGTTTTTT. Amino acid sequence: CASSLAGPTGELFF.

This clone was detected once. The V call is TRBV25-1, the J call TRBJ2-7, with 7 bases aligning to TRBD2. The CDR3 extends over 11 amino acids. Unmatched junction bases numbered 2, after V lost 6 bases and J lost 6 bases. Germline assignment: CDR1 MGHDK and CDR2 SYGVNS. In nucleotides, the CDR3 is TGTGCCAGCAGGCGGGGGATCGAGCAGTACTTC. This gives the protein CASRRGIEQYF.

This sequence joins TRBV6-5 and TRBJ1-5; 9 bases fit TRBD1. With 5 bases clipped from V and 6 bases from J, the junction kept 8 bases outside the gene matches. The CDR3 totals 15 residues. Germline assignment: CDR1 MNHEY and CDR2 SVGAGI. This chain's CDR3 is CASSNDRGKGQPQHF. The CDR3 DNA follows: TGTGCCAGCAGTAACGACAGGGGGAAGGGTCAGCCCCAGCATTTT.

This clone was observed a few times. This rearrangement joins TRBV7-2 to TRBJ2-1; 8 nucleotides align to TRBD2. This CDR3 comprises 14 residues. The germline CDR1 and CDR2 sequences are SGHTA and FQGNSA. J gave up 7 bases and V 1 base, and 3 bases lay outside the gene matches. CDR3 in amino acids: CASSLGQRGNEQFF. The CDR3 nucleotides are TGTGCCAGCAGCTTAGGGCAGCGGGGGAATGAGCAGTTCTTC.

The V and J genes are TRBV4-1 and TRBJ2-3; 10 nucleotides match TRBD1. Trimming at V came to 2 bases and at J to 6 bases, leaving 11 bases not matched to a gene. The CDR3 is made up of 17 amino acids. CDR1 is MGHRA, CDR2 YSYEKL, per germline. CDR3: CASSQTIPGTGADTQYF. DNA for the CDR3: TGCGCCAGCAGCCAAACCATACCGGGGACAGGGGCCGATACGCAGTATTTT.

This sequence joins TRBV19 and TRBJ2-3, with D perhaps matching TRBD2 (7 bases). The CDR3 contains 14 residues. Germline V gene lookup returns CDR1 LNHDA and CDR2 SQIVND (reference sequence). V lost 3 bases, J lost 5 bases, and 12 bases lay in between. The DNA for the CDR3 is TGTGCCAGTAGTATCGGGGGGCGAGGAGATACGCAGTATTTT. This translates into CASSIGGRGDTQYF.

The table lists this clone with a count of one. V and J are TRBV6-2 or TRBV6-3 and TRBJ1-2; 8 bases fit TRBD1. The length of the CDR3 is 15 residues. V was pared by 4 bases and J by 2 bases, with 6 bases of the junction left unmatched. Germline lookup yields CDR1 MNHEY and CDR2 SVGEGT. CDR3 sequence: CASSLRRQGNYGYTF. The CDR3 DNA follows: TGTGCCAGCAGTTTACGCCGACAGGGGAACTATGGCTACACCTTC.

V usage is TRBV12-5 and J usage is TRBJ2-1, with TRBD2 matching 7 bases. Germline assignment: CDR1 LGHNT and CDR2 FRNRAP. The V gene end was trimmed by 7 bases and the J gene end by 8 bases; junction bases not matched to a gene: 5. The length of the CDR3 is 12 residues. CDR3 bases: TGTGCTAGTGTTTGGGGGGGACATGAGCAGTTCTTC. Its protein product is CASVWGGHEQFF.

The V gene is TRBV18, the J gene TRBJ1-4, with TRBD1 identical over 7 bases. The CDR3 totals 14 residues. Germline V lookup: CDR1 KGHSH, CDR2 LQKENI. V was clipped by 6 bases and J by 7 bases; unmatched bases: 8. Written as DNA, the CDR3 is TGTGCCAGCTCGAGCACAGGGGCCGGTGAAAAACTGTTTTTT. Protein: CASSSTGAGEKLFF.

This clone has just one count. The rearrangement uses TRBV5-1 and TRBJ2-2, with no clear D. The CDR3 length is 12 residues. Germline V lookup: CDR1 SGHRS, CDR2 YFSETQ. Trimming left V 8 bases short and J 1 base short, with 6 bases between. This CDR3 is CASTLNTGELFF. CDR3 nucleotides: TGCGCCAGTACATTGAACACCGGGGAGCTGTTTTTT.

The chain carries TRBV7-9 and TRBJ1-6; D unclear. V lost 5 bases and J 0 bases, leaving 11 bases between the germline ends. Germline values: CDR1 SEHNR, CDR2 FQNEAQ (reference sequence). The length of the CDR3 is 16 residues. CDR3 sequence reads: CASSPLKSSYNSPLHF. CDR3 nucleotides: TGTGCCAGCAGCCCTCTAAAAAGCTCCTATAATTCACCCCTCCACTTT.

The J gene is TRBJ2-3, the V gene TRBV25-1; D is ambiguous. The CDR3 runs 11 residues. V dropped 4 bases and J dropped 6 bases, with 5 bases sitting between them. The germline gives CDR1 MGHDK, CDR2 SYGVNS. The CDR3: CASSARDTQYF. The CDR3 DNA reads as TGTGCCAGCAGTGCGCGGGATACGCAGTATTTT. Looking up the rest from reference TRBV25-1 and TRBJ2-3 gives the full variable domain: EADIYQTPRYLVIGTGKKITLECSQTMGHDKMYWYQQDPGMELHLIHYSYGVNSTEKGDLSSESTVSRIRTEHFPLTLESARPSHTSQYLCASSARDTQYFGPGTRLTVL.

The genes are TRBV4-1 and TRBJ2-1; 11 nucleotides agree with TRBD2. The CDR3 covers 16 residues. CDR1 and CDR2 (germline): MGHRA, YSYEKL. The V gene end was trimmed by 4 bases and the J gene end by 6 bases; junction bases not matched to a gene: 8. CDR3 sequence reads: CASSLVSGGAGNEQFF. The CDR3 DNA follows: TGCGCCAGCAGCCTGGTTAGCGGGGGGGCCGGCAATGAGCAGTTCTTC.

The chain links TRBV28 to TRBJ1-1; D perhaps matches TRBD1 (5 bases). CDR1 is MDHEN and CDR2 is SYDVKM in the germline V gene. The CDR3 totals 14 residues. V shed 7 bases and J shed 1 base, with 13 bases lying between them. CDR3 sequence (DNA): TGTGCCAGCAAAACCTGGGGGGGGAACACTGAAGCTTTCTTT. Its protein product is CASKTWGGNTEAFF.

The rearrangement links TRBV6-6 to TRBJ2-7, with 8 bases fitting TRBD2. The CDR3 spans 13 residues. Looked up from germline, CDR1 is MNHNY and CDR2 is SVGAGI (reference sequence). V was pared by 7 bases and J by 3 bases, with 5 bases of the junction left unmatched. The chain's CDR3 is CASTGLARYEQYF. DNA of the CDR3: TGTGCCAGCACCGGACTAGCCCGCTACGAGCAGTACTTC.

This rearrangement joins TRBV28 to TRBJ1-2, with 7 bases identical to TRBD1. The CDR3 runs 15 residues. CDR1 and CDR2 (germline): MDHEN, SYDVKM. The trim removed 6 bases at V and 2 bases at J, leaving 9 bases unmatched. In nucleotides, the CDR3 is TGTGCCAGCAGCACCGAGGACAGGTCGAACTATGGCTACACCTTC. This translates into CASSTEDRSNYGYTF.

V usage is TRBV4-1 and J usage is TRBJ2-1, with TRBD2 as a possible D gene (5 bases). Germline V gene sequence: CDR1 MGHRA, CDR2 YSYEKL. Trimming removed 4 bases from V and 5 bases from J, with 12 bases in between. The CDR3 contains 14 residues. As DNA, the CDR3 is TGCGCCAGCAGCCGGGCGCTCGGGAACAATGAGCAGTTCTTC. It yields the protein CASSRALGNNEQFF.

The chain uses TRBV19 and TRBJ1-5; the D is unclear. Germline CDR1 and CDR2: LNHDA and SQIVND (reference sequence). The V end was cut by 7 bases, the J end by 0 bases, with 13 bases between. CDR3 length equals 15 residues. CDR3 region: CASTQRSYSNQPQHF. In DNA, the CDR3 is TGTGCCAGTACTCAGAGGTCATATAGCAATCAGCCCCAGCATTTT.

The V call is TRBV28, the J call TRBJ2-5, with 14 bases that match TRBD2. CDR1 and CDR2 from the germline V gene are MDHEN and SYDVKM. V lost 5 bases to trimming and J lost 4 bases; unmatched junction nucleotides: 6. There are 16 residues in the CDR3. CDR3 DNA sequence: TGTGCCAGCAGTGGGACTAGCGGGGGAAGGGGAGAGACCCAGTACTTC. Its protein product is CASSGTSGGRGETQYF. The complete variable domain, with remaining parts taken from reference TRBV28 and TRBJ2-5, reads DVKVTQSSRYLVKRTGEKVFLECVQDMDHENMFWYRQDPGLGLRLIYFSYDVKMKEKGDIPEGYSVSREKKERFSLILESASTNQTSMYLCASSGTSGGRGETQYFGPGTRLLVL.

The genes are TRBV7-2 and TRBJ1-1; a possible D gene is TRBD1 (6 bases). Trimming left V 11 bases short and J 11 bases short, with 15 bases between. CDR1 is SGHTA and CDR2 is FQGNSA in the germline V gene. The CDR3 runs to 10 residues. The DNA for the CDR3 is TGTGCCGGGGGCTCTGGTGAGGCTTTCTTT. Its protein is CAGGSGEAFF. The variable domain in full, with the rest retrieved from reference TRBV7-2 and TRBJ1-1, is GAGVSQSPSNKVTEKGKDVELRCDPISGHTALYWYRQSLGQGLEFLIYFQGNSAPDKSGLPSDRFSAERTGGSVSTLTIQRTQQEDSAVYLCAGGSGEAFFGQGTRLTVV.

This chain uses TRBV6-5 with TRBJ2-5; TRBD2 matches 10 bases. Germline CDR1 and CDR2: MNHEY and SVGAGI. After removal of 3 bases from V and 4 bases from J, the junction contained 5 bases not matched to a gene. The CDR3 length is 15 residues. The CDR3 spells CASSYPSGGRETQYF. Here the CDR3 DNA reads TGTGCCAGCAGTTATCCTAGCGGGGGACGAGAGACCCAGTACTTC.

The chain has TRBV28 and TRBJ2-1, with 8 bases matching TRBD2. V was pared by 7 bases and J by 3 bases, with 8 bases of the junction left unmatched. This CDR3 has 15 amino acids. Germline CDR1 MDHEN, CDR2 SYDVKM. The DNA of the CDR3 is TGTGCCAGCACCCAGGATAGCGGGGTCTACAATGAGCAGTTCTTC. Amino acid sequence: CASTQDSGVYNEQFF.

This chain links TRBV18 with TRBJ1-2; D is unresolved. V was cut by 2 bases and J by 6 bases, with 7 bases left in between. CDR1 is KGHSH, CDR2 LQKENI, per germline. The CDR3 extends over 12 amino acids. The CDR3 nucleotides are TGTGCCAGCTCACCAGACTCGAATGGCTACACCTTC. Amino acid sequence: CASSPDSNGYTF. Full variable domain (outside the CDR3, taken from reference TRBV18 and TRBJ1-2): NAGVMQNPRHLVRRRGQEARLRCSPMKGHSHVYWYRQLPEEGLKFMVYLQKENIIDESGMPKERFSAEFPKEGPSILRIQQVVRGDSAAYFCASSPDSNGYTFGSGTRLTVV.